This TCR beta chain was sequenced during a study of early T cells in non-severe SARS-CoV-2 infection. Study-level information: Unpaired chains resulted from sequencing bulk RNA of unsorted whole blood. Study-level findings and limits: Lookups in VDJdb leaned toward anti-spike CD8 responses and missed private and CD4 specificities.

Attached unique molecular identifiers marked individual cDNA molecules. MiXCR, applied by TCRdb to the 5' RACE reads, yields one record per CDR3 protein. The sample records 25,000 to 35,000 distinct CDR3 sequences, approximately 7% being singletons. In this sample, this clonotype turned up many times. Its target is unknown. Trimming cost V 3 bases and J 8 bases, with 16 bases left between them. This CDR3 comprises 14 residues. The germline V gene encodes CDR1 KGHSH and CDR2 LQKENI. Sequencing was done on a sample of whole blood. This clonotype was sampled from an adult who was a healthcare worker with PCR-confirmed SARS-CoV-2 infection or an uninfected control (not recorded which). The chain employs TRBV18 and TRBJ1-1, with D possibly being TRBD1 (5 bases). The CDR3 protein is CASSPTPEGPEAFF. CDR3 sequence (DNA): TGTGCCAGCTCACCCACCCCCGAGGGGCCCGAAGCTTTCTTT.